The clone carrying this TCR beta chain occurred a few times. This CDR3 region has 18 residues. Germline values: CDR1 MNHEY, CDR2 SMNVEV (reference sequence). J gave up 2 bases and V 1 base, and 8 bases lay outside the gene matches. As TCR cDNA was made by 5'RACE template switching, a universal primer site and UMIs were added. TCRdb recomputed calls from the 5' RACE reads with MiXCR, one row per CDR3 protein. The sample lists 250,000 to 400,000 distinct CDR3 sequences; 3.5% to 5% were seen once. This entry belongs to a study of T cells after yellow fever vaccination. The material sequenced was PBMCs, taken 15 days after the yellow fever booster vaccination. The receptor was isolated from a man younger than 30 who received the YFV17D yellow fever vaccine. The rearrangement joins TRBV27 to TRBJ2-4, with 10 bases lining up with TRBD2. The CDR3 DNA reads as TGTGCCAGCAGTTTATTTCAGCGGGGGGGCTTATCCAAAAACATTCAGTACTTC. Translation: CASSLFQRGGLSKNIQYF.